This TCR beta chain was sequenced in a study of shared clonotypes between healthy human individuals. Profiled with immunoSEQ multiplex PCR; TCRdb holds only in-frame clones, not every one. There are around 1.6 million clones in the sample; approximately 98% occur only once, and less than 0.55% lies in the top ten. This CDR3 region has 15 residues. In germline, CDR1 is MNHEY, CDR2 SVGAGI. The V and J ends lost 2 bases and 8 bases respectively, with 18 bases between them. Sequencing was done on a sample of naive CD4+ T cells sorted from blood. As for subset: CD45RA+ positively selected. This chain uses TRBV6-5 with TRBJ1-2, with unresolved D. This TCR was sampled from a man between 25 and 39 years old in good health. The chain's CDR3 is CASSYNFGGGNGYTF. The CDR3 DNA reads TGTGCCAGCAGTTACAATTTCGGAGGTGGCAACGGCTACACCTTC.